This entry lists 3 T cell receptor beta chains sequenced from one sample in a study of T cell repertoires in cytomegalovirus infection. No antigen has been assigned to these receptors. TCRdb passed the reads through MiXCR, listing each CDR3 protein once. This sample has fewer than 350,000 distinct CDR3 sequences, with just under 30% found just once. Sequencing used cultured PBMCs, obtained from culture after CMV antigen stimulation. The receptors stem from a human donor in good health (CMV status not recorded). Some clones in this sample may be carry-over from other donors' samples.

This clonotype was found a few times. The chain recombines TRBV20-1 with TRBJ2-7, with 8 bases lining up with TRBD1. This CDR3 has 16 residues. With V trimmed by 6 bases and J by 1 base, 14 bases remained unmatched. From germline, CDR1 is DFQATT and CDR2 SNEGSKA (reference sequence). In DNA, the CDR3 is TGCAGTGCCCGGGTCCGACAGGGGCCAAAATCCTACGAGCAGTACTTC. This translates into CSARVRQGPKSYEQYF.

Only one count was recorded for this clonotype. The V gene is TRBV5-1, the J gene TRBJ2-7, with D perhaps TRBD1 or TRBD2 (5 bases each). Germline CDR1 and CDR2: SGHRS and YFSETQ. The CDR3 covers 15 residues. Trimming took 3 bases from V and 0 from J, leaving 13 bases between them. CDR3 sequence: CASSSGTATSYEQYF. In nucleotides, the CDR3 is TGCGCCAGCAGCTCCGGGACGGCAACCTCCTACGAGCAGTACTTC.

CDR3 sequence (DNA): TGTGCCAGCAGTTTATCCCCGACCACTAACTATGGCTACACCTTC. This codes for CASSLSPTTNYGYTF. The J gene is TRBJ1-2, the V gene TRBV28; D not certain. The length of the CDR3 is 15 residues. CDR1 and CDR2 (germline): MDHEN, SYDVKM. V was clipped by 1 base and J by 0 bases, with 9 bases between them.